The T cell receptor beta chain under discussion was sequenced for a study of blood T cell repertoires in COVID-19. Turning to the study itself: Nucleic acid was either cDNA or gDNA, and it came from T cells, B-cell-depleted T cells, or PBMCs.

Germline-derived CDR1 and CDR2 are SGHTA and FQGNSA. The length of the CDR3 is 13 residues. V lost 2 bases, J lost 6 bases, and 10 bases lay in between. Method: immunoSEQ multiplex PCR; TCRdb's copy keeps in-frame clones and lacks some. The table shows about 87,000 clones, with 85% to 90% occurring only once. The sequenced sample consisted of peripheral blood. The chain employs TRBV7-2 and TRBJ1-1; possibly TRBD1 for D (5 bases). This TCR was sampled from a man aged 35 to 55 with acute or convalescent COVID-19. The CDR3 DNA is TGTGCCAGCAGCTTATCAGGGTTCGCTGAAGCTTTCTTT. Its protein product is CASSLSGFAEAFF. The full variable domain, in which reference TRBV7-2 and TRBJ1-1 provide the parts outside the CDR3, is GAGVSQSPSNKVTEKGKDVELRCDPISGHTALYWYRQSLGQGLEFLIYFQGNSAPDKSGLPSDRFSAERTGGSVSTLTIQRTQQEDSAVYLCASSLSGFAEAFFGQGTRLTVV.